This T cell receptor (beta chain) was profiled in a study of blood T cell repertoires in COVID-19. The overall study: The United States, Italy and Spain provided the acute and convalescent COVID-19 samples. T cells, B-cell-depleted T cells, or PBMCs provided the cDNA or gDNA that served as material.

CDR3 length equals 15 residues. CDR1 and CDR2 from the germline V gene are SGHRS and YFSETQ. Trimming cost V 4 bases and J 4 bases, with 14 bases left between them. Original analysis: Reference gene primer amplification yielded estimated nucleated cell counts. Profiling relied on immunoSEQ multiplex PCR, and the TCRdb table lists in-frame clones only, not all of them. The DNA was the basis for D and trimming; V, J and clone size are from that table. This sample carries some 240,000 clones, 70% to 85% of them seen once, and the ten largest clones take 9.7%. The rearrangement links TRBV5-1 to TRBJ2-2; a weak D match, TRBD1 (5 bases). The sample taken for sequencing was peripheral blood. This clonotype originated in a man aged 45-65 years with active or convalescent COVID-19. The chain's CDR3 is CASSPLGALTGELFF. CDR3 DNA: TGCGCCAGCAGCCCCCTTGGGGCTCTCACCGGGGAGCTGTTTTTT.